A selection of T cell receptor beta chains follows, all from one sample in a study of blood T cell repertoires in COVID-19. TCRdb's copy holds only in-frame clones and misses some; the assay was immunoSEQ multiplex PCR. The sample shows approximately 94,000 clones, about 83% of them seen only once. Sequenced input: peripheral blood. These receptor sequences come from a human donor in a cohort sampled during active COVID-19. The CDR3 runs from the conserved cysteine through the conserved F or W. A D gene is named only where the DNA matches it firmly. Not all rows give a size; the values are once, few, many and, for expanded clones, a class.

TRBJ1-2 many NA TRBV19 TGTGCCAGTAGTTGGGCACTGGCAGGCTATGGCTACACCTTC CASSWALAGYGYTF
TRBJ2-5 once TRBD1 TRBV29-1 TGCAGCGTCCTTGACAGGGGGACCCAGTACTTC CSVLDRGTQYF
TRBJ1-5 few NA TRBV19 TGTGCCAGTAGTATAAACAGGGTTAACAGCAATCAGCCCCAGCATTTT CASSINRVNSNQPQHF
TRBJ1-2 NA NA TRBV15 TGTGCCACCAGCAGAGGCAGCTATGGCTACACCTTC CATSRGSYGYTF
TRBJ1-2 NA NA TRBV14 TGTGCCAGCAGCCAAAGAGGACAGTTCTATGGCTACACCTTC CASSQRGQFYGYTF
TRBJ2-7 NA NA TRBV5-1 TGCGCCAGCAGCTTGTCGGGACTCGCTACCTACGAGCAGTACTTC CASSLSGLATYEQYF
TRBJ2-1 NA NA TRBV2 TGTGCCAGCAGTGCTTGGGGGGGGCGGGAGCAGTTCTTC CASSAWGGREQFF
TRBJ2-5 NA TRBD2 TRBV3-1/TRBV3-2 TGTGCCAGCAGCCGGACTAGCGGGAGACAAGAGACCCAGTACTTC CASSRTSGRQETQYF
TRBJ2-7 NA NA TRBV15 TGTGCCACCAGCAGAGTAAATTTAGGGGGACAGCAGTACTTC CATSRVNLGGQQYF
TRBJ1-4 NA NA TRBV5-1 TGCGCCAGCAGCTTGGGGGGCGAGAGTGAAAAACTGTTTTTT CASSLGGESEKLFF
TRBJ2-5 NA NA TRBV5-1 TGCGCCAGCAGCTTGCTAGAGACCCAGTACTTC CASSLLETQYF
TRBJ2-7 NA NA TRBV13 TGTGCCAGCAGCTTATCACTGAGAGACGAGCAGTACTTC CASSLSLRDEQYF
TRBJ1-5 NA NA TRBV6-1 TGTGCCAGCAGTGAAGAGGAGGGTGGGAATCAGCCCCAGCATTTT CASSEEEGGNQPQHF
TRBJ2-2 once NA TRBV14 TGTGCCAGCAGCCAAAGTGACAGCTACACCGGGGAGCTGTTTTTT CASSQSDSYTGELFF
TRBJ2-5 NA NA TRBV7-7 TGTGCTAGCAGCTTAGGACAGTCCGGCGAGACCCAGTACTTC CASSLGQSGETQYF
TRBJ1-2 NA TRBD1 TRBV9 TGTGCCAGCAGCACCGGACAGGGCCCCTATGGCTACACCTTC CASSTGQGPYGYTF
TRBJ2-7 NA TRBD1 TRBV30 TGTGCCTGGAGCGGGACAGGGCCCTACGAGCAGTACTTC CAWSGTGPYEQYF
TRBJ2-5 once TRBD1 TRBV5-1 TGCGCCAGCAGCTTGGCCGGGGTGACAGGGCCGGAGACCCAGTACTTC CASSLAGVTGPETQYF
TRBJ1-1 NA TRBD1 TRBV19 TGTGCCAGTAGTCCACTAACAGGGGGTATGAACACTGAAGCTTTCTTT CASSPLTGGMNTEAFF
TRBJ2-5 NA TRBD2 TRBV3-1/TRBV3-2 TGTGCCAGCGGTTCTAGATTTCGGGAGGGCTCTGGTCAAGAGACCCAGTACTTC CASGSRFREGSGQETQYF
TRBJ2-7 many TRBD1 TRBV27 TGTGCCAGCAGTTTCCTACCCCAGGGGGCCTACGAGCAGTACTTC CASSFLPQGAYEQYF
TRBJ2-7 NA TRBD2 TRBV5-1 TGCGCCAGCAGCTCATCGGGGGGGAGAGTCCACGAGCAGTACTTC CASSSSGGRVHEQYF
TRBJ2-2 NA TRBD2 TRBV2 TGTGCCAGCAGTGGAAGCGGGGCCGCCGGCGGGGAGCTGTTTTTT CASSGSGAAGGELFF
TRBJ2-3 NA NA TRBV21-1 TGTGCCAGCAGCAAAGGTGGAGCGGGGGGAACAGATACGCAGTATTTT CASSKGGAGGTDTQYF
TRBJ2-3 once TRBD1 TRBV3-1/TRBV3-2 TGTGCCACTGAGGACAGGGGGAGTACAGATACGCAGTATTTT CATEDRGSTDTQYF
TRBJ1-6 NA TRBD1 TRBV2 TGTGCCAGCAGAAGGACAGGGGAGTATAATTCACCCCTCCACTTT CASRRTGEYNSPLHF
TRBJ2-3 NA NA TRBV15 TGTGCCACCAGCAGGAGCGTCAACACAGATACGCAGTATTTT CATSRSVNTDTQYF
TRBJ2-1 NA TRBD2 TRBV19 TGTGCCAGTAGTCTACGGGGACTAGCGGCAGGGGAGCAGTTCTTC CASSLRGLAAGEQFF
TRBJ2-7 NA NA TRBV9 TGTGCCAGCAGCGCAGGGGACTACGAGCAGTACTTC CASSAGDYEQYF
TRBJ2-4 NA NA TRBV5-1 TGCGCCAGCAGCCCGCTGGCGGGAGCCAAAAACATTCAGTACTTC CASSPLAGAKNIQYF
TRBJ2-6 NA NA TRBV5-1 TGCGCCAGCAGCGTGGGACAACCCTTCTCTGGGGCCAACGTCCTGACTTTC CASSVGQPFSGANVLTF
TRBJ1-6 NA NA TRBV18 TGTGCCAGCTCGGTCGGGCAGGGTCATAATTCACCCCTCCACTTT CASSVGQGHNSPLHF
TRBJ2-3 NA NA TRBV7-2 TGTGCCAGCAGTTTTACTCTCGCAGATACGCAGTATTTT CASSFTLADTQYF
TRBJ2-1 NA TRBD2 TRBV19 TGTGCCAGTAGTCTCTCCCCGGGACTAGCGGGAGGGACCTACAATGAGCAGTTCTTC CASSLSPGLAGGTYNEQFF
TRBJ2-3 NA TRBD2 TRBV7-2 TGTGCCAGCAGCTTAGCTAGCGGGGGAACAGATACGCAGTATTTT CASSLASGGTDTQYF
TRBJ2-7 NA NA TRBV7-2 TGTGCCAGCAGCCCTGACCGGTACAGCTCCTACGAGCAGTACTTC CASSPDRYSSYEQYF
TRBJ2-7 NA TRBD2 TRBV15 TGTGCCACCAGCAGAGACCGTCGGGAGGCCTACGAGCAGTACTTC CATSRDRREAYEQYF
TRBJ1-2 NA TRBD1 TRBV12-5 TGTGCTAGTGGTCAAGACAGGGGGAGGACTAACTATGGCTACACCTTC CASGQDRGRTNYGYTF
TRBJ2-1 NA TRBD2 TRBV7-6 TGTGCCAGCAGCTCAGGACTAGCGGGAGAGGATGAGCAGTTCTTC CASSSGLAGEDEQFF
TRBJ2-3 NA TRBD1 TRBV9 TGTGCCAGCAGCGATCGGACAGGGACCGATACGCAGTATTTT CASSDRTGTDTQYF
TRBJ2-7 NA NA TRBV5-1 TGCGCCAGCAGCGCACCTCTCGGAGAAGCGGGCAATACCTACGAGCAGTACTTC CASSAPLGEAGNTYEQYF